This T cell receptor beta chain appears in the sequencing data of a study of T cell responses to AZD1222 COVID-19 vaccine. The CDR3 extends over 14 amino acids. Trimming cost V 3 bases and J 8 bases, with 16 bases left between them. Germline CDR1 is LNHDA and CDR2 is SQIVND (reference sequence). Assay used: immunoSEQ multiplex PCR; TCRdb lists only in-frame clones, some missing. Here the sample spans over 150,000 clones, about nine tenths being singletons. The TCR was taken from an adult in good health. The sequenced sample was peripheral blood, obtained on day 0 of MenACWY control vaccination. The genes are TRBV19 and TRBJ1-2, with D possibly matching TRBD1 (5 bases). The CDR3 nucleotides read TGTGCCAGTAGTATTCGGGGACCCGCTGAGGGCTACACCTTC. Amino acid sequence: CASSIRGPAEGYTF.